This TCR delta chain was documented in a study of Vδ1+ human thymocytes. Findings of the study overall: Highly polyclonal TRG and TRD repertoires with Gaussian CDR3 length distributions appeared in thymus.

The germline gives CDR1 TSWWSYY, CDR2 QGS. V shed 2 bases, J shed 0 bases, and the junction held 14 bases outside the gene matches. CDR3 length: 19 amino acids. Only a few counts were recorded for this clone. Its antigen is unidentified. Extracted RNA was reverse transcribed into cDNA. CDR3 amplicons came from multiplex PCR with pooled V-gene forward and constant-region reverse primers. TCRdb called clones from the multiplex PCR reads again using CATT. This table has about 75,000 delta-chain clones, approximately 34% appearing once. The gene calls are TRDV1 and TRDJ1; the match to TRDD3 covers 8 bases. The sequenced sample was Vdelta1+ gamma-delta thymocytes from the thymus. Subset in this sample: FACS-sorted CD3+ TCRalphabeta- TCRVdelta1+ TCRVdelta2- thymocytes. This receptor was taken from a boy younger than two who had congenital heart surgery. Here the CDR3 reads CALGECPPDWGFNTDKLIF. In nucleotides, the CDR3 is TGTGCTCTTGGGGAATGCCCCCCGGACTGGGGGTTCAACACCGATAAACTCATCTTT.